This TCR beta chain came from a study of blood T cells in healthy people across ages. The overall study: Roughly one uniquely barcoded beta molecule per two T cells was captured.

At least 6 micrograms of total RNA were extracted per sample. Comment on this clonotype: A read error may produce the germline difference seen at one junction end.

Combining a sample-barcoded 5' primer with a J-beta primer mix, a second PCR ran for roughly 6 to 11 cycles. TCRdb used MiXCR to reprocess the 5' RACE reads, holding one entry per CDR3 protein. Among around 690,000 distinct CDR3 sequences listed, approximately 59% were seen once. This CDR3 spans 18 amino acids. The chain uses TRBV12-3 or TRBV12-4 and TRBJ2-3; 7 nucleotides match TRBD2. Sequencing was performed on blood. The TCR sequence derives from a man between 60 and 75 years old in good health. This CDR3 reads CASSIRGSGGSDTDTRYF. DNA of the CDR3: TGTGCCAGTAGTATACGGGGCTCCGGCGGGAGCGACACAGATACGCGGTATTTT.